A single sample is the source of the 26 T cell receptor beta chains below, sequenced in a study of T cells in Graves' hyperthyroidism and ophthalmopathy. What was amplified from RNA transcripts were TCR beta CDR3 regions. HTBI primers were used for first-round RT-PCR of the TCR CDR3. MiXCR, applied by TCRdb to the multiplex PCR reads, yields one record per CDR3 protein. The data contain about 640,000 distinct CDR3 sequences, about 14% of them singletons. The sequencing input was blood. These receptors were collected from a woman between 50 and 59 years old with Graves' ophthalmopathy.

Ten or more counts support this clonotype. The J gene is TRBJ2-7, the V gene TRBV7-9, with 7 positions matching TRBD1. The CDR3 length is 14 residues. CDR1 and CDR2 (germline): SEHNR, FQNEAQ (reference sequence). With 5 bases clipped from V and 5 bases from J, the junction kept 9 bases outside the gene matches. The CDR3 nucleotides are TGTGCCAGCAGCCCAAGACAGGGACCCGACGAGCAGTACTTC. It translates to CASSPRQGPDEQYF.

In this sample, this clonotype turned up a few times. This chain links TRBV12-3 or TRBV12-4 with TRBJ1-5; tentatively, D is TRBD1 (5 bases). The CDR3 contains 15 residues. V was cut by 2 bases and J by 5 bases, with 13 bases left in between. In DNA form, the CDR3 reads TGTGCCAGCAGTTTAAACTCCGACAGAGATCAGCCCCAGCATTTT. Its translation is CASSLNSDRDQPQHF.

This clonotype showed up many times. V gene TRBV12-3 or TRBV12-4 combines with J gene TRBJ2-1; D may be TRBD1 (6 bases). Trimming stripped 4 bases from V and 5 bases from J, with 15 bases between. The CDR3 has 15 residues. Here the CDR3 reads CASSWLQGKHNEQFF. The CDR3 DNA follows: TGTGCCAGCAGTTGGTTGCAGGGGAAACACAATGAGCAGTTCTTC.

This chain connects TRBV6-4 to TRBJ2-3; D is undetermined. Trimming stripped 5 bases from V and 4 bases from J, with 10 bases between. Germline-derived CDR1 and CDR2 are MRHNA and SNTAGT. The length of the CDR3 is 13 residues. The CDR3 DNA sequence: TGTGCCAGCAGTTCCCAGGTTGCAGATACGCAGTATTTT. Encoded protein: CASSSQVADTQYF.

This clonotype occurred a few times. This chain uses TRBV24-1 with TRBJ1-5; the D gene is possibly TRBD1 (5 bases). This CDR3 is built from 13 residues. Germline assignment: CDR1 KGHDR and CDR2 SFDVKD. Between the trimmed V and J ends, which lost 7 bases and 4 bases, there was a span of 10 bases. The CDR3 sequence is CATSGTNNQPQHF. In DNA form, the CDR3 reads TGTGCCACCAGCGGGACGAATAATCAGCCCCAGCATTTT.

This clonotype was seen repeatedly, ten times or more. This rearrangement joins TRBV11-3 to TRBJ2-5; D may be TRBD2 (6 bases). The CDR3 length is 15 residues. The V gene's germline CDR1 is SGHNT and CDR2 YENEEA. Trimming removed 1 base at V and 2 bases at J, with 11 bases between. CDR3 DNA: TGTGCCAGCAGCTTAGGAGGCGGGAAACAAGAGACCCAGTACTTC. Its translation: CASSLGGGKQETQYF.

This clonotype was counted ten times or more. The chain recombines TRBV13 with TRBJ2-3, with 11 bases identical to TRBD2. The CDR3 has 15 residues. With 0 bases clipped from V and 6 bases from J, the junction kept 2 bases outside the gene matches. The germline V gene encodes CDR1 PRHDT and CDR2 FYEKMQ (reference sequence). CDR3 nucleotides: TGTGCCAGCAGCTTAGGCGCTAGCGGGAGGGATACGCAGTATTTT. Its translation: CASSLGASGRDTQYF.

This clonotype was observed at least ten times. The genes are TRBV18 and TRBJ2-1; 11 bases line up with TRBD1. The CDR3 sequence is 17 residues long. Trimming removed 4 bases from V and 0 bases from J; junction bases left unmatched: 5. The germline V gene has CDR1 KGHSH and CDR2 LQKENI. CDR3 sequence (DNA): TGTGCCAGCTCACTTACGGGACAGGGGGGCTCCTACAATGAGCAGTTCTTC. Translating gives CASSLTGQGGSYNEQFF.

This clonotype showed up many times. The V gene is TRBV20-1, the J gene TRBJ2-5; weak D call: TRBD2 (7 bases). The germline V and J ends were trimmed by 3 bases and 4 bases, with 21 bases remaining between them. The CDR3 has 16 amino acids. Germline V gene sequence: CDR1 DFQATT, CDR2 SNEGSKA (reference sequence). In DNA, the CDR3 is TGCAGTGCTAGCCCGTTCGTGGGGGGGCGGGGAGAGACCCAGTACTTC. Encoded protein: CSASPFVGGRGETQYF.

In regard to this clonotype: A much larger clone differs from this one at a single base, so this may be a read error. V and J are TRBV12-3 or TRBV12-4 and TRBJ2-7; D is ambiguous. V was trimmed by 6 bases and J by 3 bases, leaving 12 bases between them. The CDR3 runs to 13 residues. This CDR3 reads CASSPTDGYEQYF. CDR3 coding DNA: TGTGCCAGCAGCCCTACCGACGGCTACGAGCAGTACTTC.

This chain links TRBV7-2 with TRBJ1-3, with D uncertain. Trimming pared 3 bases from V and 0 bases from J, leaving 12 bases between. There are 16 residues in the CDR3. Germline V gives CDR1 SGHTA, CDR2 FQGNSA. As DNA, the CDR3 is TGTGCCAGCAGCTTTTTGGGCGGCCTCTCTGGAAACACCATATATTTT. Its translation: CASSFLGGLSGNTIYF.

DNA of the CDR3: TGTGCCAGCAGCCGAGGGGACAGGGATCGATACAATGAGCAGTTCTTC. This gives the protein CASSRGDRDRYNEQFF. V usage is TRBV7-3 and J usage is TRBJ2-1; 9 bases fit TRBD1. The CDR3 length is 16 residues. The V gene end was trimmed by 5 bases and the J gene end by 4 bases; junction bases not matched to a gene: 9. Germline-derived CDR1 and CDR2 are SGHTA and FQGTGA.

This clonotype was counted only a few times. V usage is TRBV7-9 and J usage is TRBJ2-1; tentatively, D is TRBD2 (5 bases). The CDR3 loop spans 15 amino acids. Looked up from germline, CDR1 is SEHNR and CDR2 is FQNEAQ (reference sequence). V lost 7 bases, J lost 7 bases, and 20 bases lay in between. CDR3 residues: CASTVAGLQRNEQFF. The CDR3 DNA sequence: TGTGCCAGCACGGTGGCGGGCCTACAGAGGAATGAGCAGTTCTTC.

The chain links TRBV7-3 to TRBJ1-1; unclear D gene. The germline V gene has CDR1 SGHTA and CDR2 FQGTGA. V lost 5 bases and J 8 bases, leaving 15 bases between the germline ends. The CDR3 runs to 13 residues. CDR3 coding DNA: TGTGCCAGCAGCCCCAACGGACGGATCGAAGCTTTCTTT. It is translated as CASSPNGRIEAFF.

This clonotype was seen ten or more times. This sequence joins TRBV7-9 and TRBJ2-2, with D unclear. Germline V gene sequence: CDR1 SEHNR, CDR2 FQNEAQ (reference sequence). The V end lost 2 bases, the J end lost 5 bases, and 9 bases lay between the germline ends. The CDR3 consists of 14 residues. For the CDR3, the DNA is TGTGCCAGCAGCTTATTTACTGCGACCGGGGAGCTGTTTTTT. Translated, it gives CASSLFTATGELFF.

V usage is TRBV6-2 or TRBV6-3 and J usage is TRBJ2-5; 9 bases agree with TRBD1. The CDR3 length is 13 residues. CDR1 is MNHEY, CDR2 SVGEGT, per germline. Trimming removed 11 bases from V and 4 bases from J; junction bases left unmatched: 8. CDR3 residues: CAGMGQGGETQYF. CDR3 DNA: TGTGCCGGCATGGGACAGGGTGGAGAGACCCAGTACTTC.

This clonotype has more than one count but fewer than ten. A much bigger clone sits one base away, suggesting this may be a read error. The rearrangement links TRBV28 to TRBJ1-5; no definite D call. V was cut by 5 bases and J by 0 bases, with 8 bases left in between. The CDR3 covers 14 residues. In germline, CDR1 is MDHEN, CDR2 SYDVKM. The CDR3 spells CASSRRYSNQPQHF. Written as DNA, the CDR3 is TGTGCCAGCAGTAGACGGTATAGCAATCAGCCCCAGCATTTT.

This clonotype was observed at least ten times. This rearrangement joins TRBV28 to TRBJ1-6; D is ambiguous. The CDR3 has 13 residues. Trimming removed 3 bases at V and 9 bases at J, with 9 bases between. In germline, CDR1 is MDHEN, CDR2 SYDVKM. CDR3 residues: CASSLRGLSPLHF. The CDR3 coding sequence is TGTGCCAGCAGTTTGCGAGGGCTTTCACCCCTCCACTTT.

Here the CDR3 DNA reads TGTGCCATCAGTGAGCCCCTGGGACTAGCGGGAGTAAGCACCGGGGAGCTGTTTTTT. Its protein product is CAISEPLGLAGVSTGELFF. This rearrangement joins TRBV10-3 to TRBJ2-2, with 14 bases matching TRBD2. CDR3 length: 19 amino acids. CDR1 ENHRY and CDR2 SYGVKD come from the germline V gene. After removal of 2 bases from V and 4 bases from J, the junction contained 9 bases not matched to a gene.

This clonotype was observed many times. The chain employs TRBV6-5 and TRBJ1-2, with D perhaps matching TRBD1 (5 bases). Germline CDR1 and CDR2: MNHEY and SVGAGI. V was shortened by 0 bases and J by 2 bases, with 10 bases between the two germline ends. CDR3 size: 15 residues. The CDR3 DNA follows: TGTGCCAGCAGTTACTCGTTCGGGGGGAACTATGGCTACACCTTC. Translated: CASSYSFGGNYGYTF.

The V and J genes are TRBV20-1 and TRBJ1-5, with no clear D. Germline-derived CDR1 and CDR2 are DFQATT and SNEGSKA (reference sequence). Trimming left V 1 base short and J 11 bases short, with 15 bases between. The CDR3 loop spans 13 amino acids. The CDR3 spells CSARVGDLTAQHF. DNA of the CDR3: TGCAGTGCTAGAGTGGGCGACCTCACGGCCCAGCATTTT.

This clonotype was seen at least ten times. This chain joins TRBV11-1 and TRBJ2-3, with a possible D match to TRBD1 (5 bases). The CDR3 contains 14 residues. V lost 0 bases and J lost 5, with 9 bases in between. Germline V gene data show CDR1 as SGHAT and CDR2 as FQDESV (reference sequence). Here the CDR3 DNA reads TGTGCCAGCAGCTTAGCAGCAGGGAAAGATACGCAGTATTTT. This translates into CASSLAAGKDTQYF. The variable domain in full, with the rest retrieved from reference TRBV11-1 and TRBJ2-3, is EAEVAQSPRYKITEKSQAVAFWCDPISGHATLYWYRQILGQGPELLVQFQDESVVDDSQLPKDRFSAERLKGVDSTLKIQPAELGDSAMYLCASSLAAGKDTQYFGPGTRLTVL.

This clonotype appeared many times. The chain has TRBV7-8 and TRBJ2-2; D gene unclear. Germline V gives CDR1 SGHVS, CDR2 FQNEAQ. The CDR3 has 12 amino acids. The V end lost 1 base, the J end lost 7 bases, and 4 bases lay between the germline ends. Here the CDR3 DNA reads TGTGCCAGCAGCTTAGAATACGGGGAGCTGTTTTTT. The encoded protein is CASSLEYGELFF.

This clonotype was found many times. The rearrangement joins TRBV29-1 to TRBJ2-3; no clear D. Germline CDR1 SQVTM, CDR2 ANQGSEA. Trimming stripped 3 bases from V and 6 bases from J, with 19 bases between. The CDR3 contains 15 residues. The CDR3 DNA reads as TGCAGCGTTGATAGGGCTTTTGGGGTATCGGATACGCAGTATTTT. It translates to CSVDRAFGVSDTQYF.

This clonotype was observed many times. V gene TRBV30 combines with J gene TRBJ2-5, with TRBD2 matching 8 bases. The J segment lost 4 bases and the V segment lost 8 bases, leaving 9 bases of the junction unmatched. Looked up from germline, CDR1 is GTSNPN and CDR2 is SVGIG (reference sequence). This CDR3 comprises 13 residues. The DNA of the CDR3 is TGTGCCAAGAGAACTAGCGGAGCAGAGACCCAGTACTTC. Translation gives CAKRTSGAETQYF.

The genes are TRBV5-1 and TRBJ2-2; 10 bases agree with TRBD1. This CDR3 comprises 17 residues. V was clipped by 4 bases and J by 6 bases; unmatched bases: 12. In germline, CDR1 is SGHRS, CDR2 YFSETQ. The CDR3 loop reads CASSPTTGGKVSGELFF. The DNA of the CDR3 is TGCGCCAGCAGCCCCACGACAGGGGGCAAGGTTTCCGGGGAGCTGTTTTTT.